The clone carrying this TCR beta chain was detected many times. Its antigen is as yet unknown. V lost 2 bases to trimming and J lost 4 bases; unmatched junction nucleotides: 6. Germline V gene lookup returns CDR1 MNHEY and CDR2 SMNVEV (reference sequence). This CDR3 has 16 residues. This entry is derived from a study of T cell repertoires in cytomegalovirus infection. Study-level background: Signatures in public TCR beta sequences pointed to both CMV infection and matching HLA type. The study, taken as a whole, reports: CMV-specific TCR beta clonotypes restricted by HLA-C were the ones dominating the ex vivo response. Summed frequency of shared TCR beta families picked out CMV carriers who also had the relevant HLA.

TCRdb fed the reads into MiXCR, producing one record per CDR3 protein. The sample carries around 450,000 distinct CDR3 sequences, roughly 12% recorded once. This TCR was recovered from a human donor in good health (CMV status not recorded). Some clones in this sample may be carry-over from other donors' samples. The sample comprised PBMCs. The rearrangement joins TRBV27 to TRBJ2-7; 12 bases match TRBD1. CDR3 sequence reads: CASSLGRDRGLYEQYF. The CDR3 DNA reads TGTGCCAGCAGTTTAGGGAGGGACAGGGGGCTGTACGAGCAGTACTTC.